The rows below give T cell receptor beta chains drawn from one sample of a study of blood T cells in healthy people across ages. One entry per CDR3 protein, called by TCRdb with MiXCR from the 5' RACE reads. In the table there are almost 1 million distinct CDR3 sequences, around 54% of which are singletons. Sequencing was performed on blood. These TCRs come from a woman in her fifties or sixties in good health. Both conserved end residues are part of each CDR3. A D gene is named only where the DNA matches it firmly. Size is stated for part of the rows, as once, few or many counts, or as a class when the clone is expanded.

D: TRBD2
V: TRBV20-1
size: -
J: TRBJ2-1
CDR3: CSAPGLALYNEQFF
DNA: TGCAGTGCTCCAGGACTAGCGTTATACAATGAGCAGTTCTTC

D: -
V: TRBV20-1
size: -
J: TRBJ1-4
CDR3: CSANIGLEGEKLFF
DNA: TGCAGTGCTAACATAGGGTTGGAGGGTGAAAAACTGTTTTTT

D: -
V: TRBV6-6
size: -
J: TRBJ1-6
CDR3: CATTLRGDSPLHF
DNA: TGTGCCACGACCTTGAGGGGTGATTCACCCCTCCACTTT

D: -
V: TRBV12-3/TRBV12-4
size: -
J: TRBJ2-7
CDR3: CASSLGWVEGTYEQYF
DNA: TGTGCCAGCAGTCTGGGGTGGGTAGAAGGGACCTACGAGCAGTACTTC

D: TRBD2
V: TRBV7-9
size: -
J: TRBJ2-1
CDR3: CASSPRTSGSLSNEQFF
DNA: TGTGCCAGCAGCCCACGGACTAGCGGGAGTCTCAGCAATGAGCAGTTCTTC

D: -
V: TRBV7-9
size: -
J: TRBJ1-2
CDR3: CASSPMGVYGYTF
DNA: TGTGCCAGCAGCCCGATGGGGGTGTATGGCTACACCTTC

D: -
V: TRBV4-1
size: few
J: TRBJ2-3
CDR3: CASSQDGPLARDTQYF
DNA: TGCGCCAGCAGCCAGGACGGCCCATTGGCACGAGATACGCAGTATTTT

D: -
V: TRBV20-1
size: once
J: TRBJ2-1
CDR3: CSAEVLGAYNEQFF
DNA: TGCAGTGCTGAGGTACTGGGAGCCTACAATGAGCAGTTCTTC

D: -
V: TRBV18
size: -
J: TRBJ2-7
CDR3: CASSTVNVDEQYF
DNA: TGTGCCAGCTCGACAGTTAATGTCGACGAGCAGTACTTC

D: -
V: TRBV6-5
size: few
J: TRBJ2-7
CDR3: CASRRTASYEQYF
DNA: TGTGCCAGCAGGCGGACAGCCTCCTACGAGCAGTACTTC

D: TRBD1
V: TRBV7-2
size: -
J: TRBJ1-5
CDR3: CASSRDSTNQPQHF
DNA: TGTGCCAGCAGCCGGGACAGTACAAATCAGCCCCAGCATTTT

D: TRBD1
V: TRBV6-2/TRBV6-3
size: -
J: TRBJ2-7
CDR3: CASTHADRDTYEQYF
DNA: TGTGCCAGCACTCATGCTGACAGGGACACCTACGAGCAGTACTTC

D: -
V: TRBV20-1
size: -
J: TRBJ2-7
CDR3: CSARGGEALDEQYF
DNA: TGCAGTGCTAGAGGGGGTGAGGCCCTTGACGAGCAGTACTTC

D: -
V: TRBV21-1
size: -
J: TRBJ2-5
CDR3: CASSPAGTRYSGNHRGKGETQYF
DNA: TGTGCCAGCAGCCCCGCCGGGACAAGATACAGCGGGAACCATCGGGGGAAGGGAGAGACCCAGTACTTC

D: -
V: TRBV18
size: -
J: TRBJ1-4
CDR3: CASSRDLTNEKLFF
DNA: TGTGCCAGCTCACGTGACTTAACTAATGAAAAACTGTTTTTT

D: TRBD2
V: TRBV7-8
size: many
J: TRBJ2-3
CDR3: CASSSITGLAGDTQYF
DNA: TGTGCCAGCAGCTCAATAACGGGACTAGCGGGAGATACGCAGTATTTT

D: TRBD2
V: TRBV15
size: few
J: TRBJ2-4
CDR3: CATSGTGAGLVGFKQYF
DNA: TGTGCCACCAGCGGTACAGGTGCGGGACTAGTAGGGTTCAAGCAGTACTTC

D: -
V: TRBV27
size: few
J: TRBJ2-7
CDR3: CASSLSDRVRGYEQYF
DNA: TGTGCCAGCAGTTTATCTGACCGTGTAAGGGGCTACGAGCAGTACTTC

D: -
V: TRBV7-2
size: few
J: TRBJ1-4
CDR3: CASSLQGASEKLFF
DNA: TGTGCCAGCAGCTTACAGGGCGCGAGTGAAAAACTGTTTTTT

D: -
V: TRBV4-1
size: -
J: TRBJ2-7
CDR3: CASSQDTRLSYEQYF
DNA: TGCGCCAGCAGCCAAGATACACGCCTCTCCTACGAGCAGTACTTC

D: -
V: TRBV7-3
size: -
J: TRBJ2-1
CDR3: CASSLGYANEQFF
DNA: TGTGCCAGCAGCTTAGGATACGCAAATGAGCAGTTCTTC

D: -
V: TRBV20-1
size: -
J: TRBJ1-4
CDR3: CGARLTASEKLFF
DNA: TGCGGTGCTAGATTGACAGCTAGTGAAAAACTGTTTTTT

D: TRBD1
V: TRBV4-1
size: few
J: TRBJ2-7
CDR3: CASSLGPGGPYEQYF
DNA: TGCGCCAGCAGCCTTGGACCAGGGGGCCCCTACGAGCAGTACTTC

D: -
V: TRBV7-3
size: -
J: TRBJ1-6
CDR3: CASSSGSPDNSPLHF
DNA: TGTGCCAGCAGCTCAGGGAGTCCTGATAATTCACCCCTCCACTTT

D: -
V: TRBV6-5
size: -
J: TRBJ1-1
CDR3: CASATNRVNTEAFF
DNA: TGTGCCAGCGCAACCAACAGGGTGAACACTGAAGCTTTCTTT

D: -
V: TRBV2
size: few
J: TRBJ1-1
CDR3: CASSPWGKENTEAFF
DNA: TGTGCCAGCAGTCCGTGGGGTAAGGAGAACACTGAAGCTTTCTTT

D: TRBD2
V: TRBV7-6
size: once
J: TRBJ2-5
CDR3: CASSSLAGTIGQTQYF
DNA: TGTGCCAGCAGCTCCCTAGCGGGGACGATCGGACAGACCCAGTACTTC

D: -
V: TRBV28
size: -
J: TRBJ2-5
CDR3: CATRDTQEIQYF
DNA: TGTGCCACCAGGGACACTCAAGAGATCCAGTACTTC

D: TRBD1
V: TRBV2
size: -
J: TRBJ1-5
CDR3: CASSSTGPRNQPQHF
DNA: TGTGCCAGCAGTTCGACAGGGCCACGCAATCAGCCCCAGCATTTT